This T cell receptor beta chain originates from a study of T cell changes during pregnancy in multiple sclerosis. The CDR3 is made up of 14 amino acids. Germline CDR1 SGHNT, CDR2 YENEEA. V lost 1 base to trimming and J lost 1 base, with 7 bases between them. The table came from immunoSEQ multiplex PCR; TCRdb's copy has only in-frame clones and leaves some out. Among some 20,000 clones listed, more than 80% were seen once. This sequence originates from a female donor in good health, enrolled as a control in a pregnancy study. The chain couples TRBV11-3 to TRBJ2-5; D might be TRBD1 (6 bases). Source: CD4+ T cells from peripheral blood mononuclear cells, taken in the third trimester of pregnancy. The CDR3 DNA sequence: TGTGCCAGCAGCTTAGTAGGGGGCCAAGAGACCCAGTACTTC. It translates to CASSLVGGQETQYF.